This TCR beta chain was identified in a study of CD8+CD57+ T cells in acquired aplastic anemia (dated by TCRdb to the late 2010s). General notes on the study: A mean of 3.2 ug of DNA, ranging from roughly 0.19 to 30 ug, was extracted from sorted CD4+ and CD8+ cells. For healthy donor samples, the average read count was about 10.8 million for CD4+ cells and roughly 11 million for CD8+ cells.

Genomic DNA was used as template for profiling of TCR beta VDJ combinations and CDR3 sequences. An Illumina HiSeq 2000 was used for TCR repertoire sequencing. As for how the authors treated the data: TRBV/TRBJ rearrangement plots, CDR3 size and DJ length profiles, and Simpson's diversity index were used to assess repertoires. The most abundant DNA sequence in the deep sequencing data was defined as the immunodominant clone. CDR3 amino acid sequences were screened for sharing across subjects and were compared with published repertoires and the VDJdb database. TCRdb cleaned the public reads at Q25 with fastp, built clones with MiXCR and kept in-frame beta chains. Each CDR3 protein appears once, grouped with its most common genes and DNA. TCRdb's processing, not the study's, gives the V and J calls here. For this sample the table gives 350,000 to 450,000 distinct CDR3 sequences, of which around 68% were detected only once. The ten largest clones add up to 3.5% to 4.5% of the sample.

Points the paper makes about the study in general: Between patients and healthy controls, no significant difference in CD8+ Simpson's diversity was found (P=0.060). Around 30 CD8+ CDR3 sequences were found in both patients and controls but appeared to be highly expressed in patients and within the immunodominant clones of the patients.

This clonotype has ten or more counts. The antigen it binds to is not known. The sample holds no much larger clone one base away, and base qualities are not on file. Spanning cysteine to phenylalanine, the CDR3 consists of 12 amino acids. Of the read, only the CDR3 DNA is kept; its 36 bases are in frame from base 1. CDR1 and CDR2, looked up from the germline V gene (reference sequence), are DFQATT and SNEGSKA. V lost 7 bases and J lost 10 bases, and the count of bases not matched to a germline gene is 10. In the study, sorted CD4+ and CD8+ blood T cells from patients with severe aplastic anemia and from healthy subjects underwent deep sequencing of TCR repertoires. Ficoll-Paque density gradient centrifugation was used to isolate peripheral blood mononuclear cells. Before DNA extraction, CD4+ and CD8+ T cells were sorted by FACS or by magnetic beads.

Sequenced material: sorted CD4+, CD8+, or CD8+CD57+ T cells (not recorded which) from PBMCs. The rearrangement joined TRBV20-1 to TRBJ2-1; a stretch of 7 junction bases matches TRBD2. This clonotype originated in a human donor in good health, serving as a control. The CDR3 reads CSVREPSGEQFF. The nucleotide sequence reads TGCAGTGTACGAGAGCCTAGCGGCGAGCAGTTCTTC.